This is a list of T cell receptor beta chains from one sample in a study of cytomegalovirus exposure and HLA in healthy donors. Data came from immunoSEQ multiplex PCR; TCRdb stores just in-frame clones and leaves some out. The sample has about 140,000 clones, approximately 62% seen once. The sequenced sample consisted of PBMCs. The receptors come from a human donor in good health. Both conserved end residues are trimmed from each CDR3.

j_gene | v_gene | CDR3aa
TRBJ2-1 | TRBV2 | ASSAESGRNEQF
TRBJ2-7 | TRBV7-9 | ASSSPLAGGRTSSYEQY
TRBJ2-7 | TRBV6-1 | ASSERDSQTSGSIYEQY
TRBJ2-7 | TRBV6-1 | ASSVTGGHEQY
TRBJ2-7 | TRBV7-9 | ASSLVMRLEGYEQY
TRBJ2-5 | TRBV7-9 | ASRSRAGETQY
TRBJ2-7 | TRBV12-2 | ASRLVLSGPYEQY
TRBJ1-4 | TRBV6-1 | ASWGTINEKLF
TRBJ1-1 | TRBV7-9 | ASSRRQGLNTEAF
TRBJ1-2 | TRBV10-3 | AVGTDQFRYT
TRBJ2-7 | TRBV29-1 | SVTGQGHHEQY
TRBJ2-7 | TRBV9 | ASSVEASPIGEQY
TRBJ1-2 | TRBV5-6 | ASSLAREYGYT
TRBJ1-2 | TRBV18 | ASSEDRITAGYT